This TCR beta chain appears in the sequencing data of a study of radiation and T cells in renal cell carcinoma. The method was immunoSEQ multiplex PCR; TCRdb's version includes in-frame clones alone and lacks a portion of them. The sample holds 150,000 or so clones, around 90% seen once. Germline V CDR1 and CDR2: KGHSH, LQKENI. The CDR3 runs to 14 residues. J lost 4 bases, V lost 6 bases, and 7 bases had no gene match. Time point defined: blood 4 weeks post-SBRT, at nephrectomy. Treatment denoted: 15 Gy SBRT to primary tumor, nephrectomy 4 weeks later. Sequenced here: blood, sampled from a patient whose treatment included radiotherapy and nephrectomy. This chain uses TRBV18 with TRBJ2-3; the match to TRBD1 covers 7 bases. This TCR came from a woman aged 45-65 years with renal cell carcinoma. Written as DNA, the CDR3 is TGTGCCAGCTCGGGACAGTGGGGCGCAGATACGCAGTATTTT. Its protein is CASSGQWGADTQYF.